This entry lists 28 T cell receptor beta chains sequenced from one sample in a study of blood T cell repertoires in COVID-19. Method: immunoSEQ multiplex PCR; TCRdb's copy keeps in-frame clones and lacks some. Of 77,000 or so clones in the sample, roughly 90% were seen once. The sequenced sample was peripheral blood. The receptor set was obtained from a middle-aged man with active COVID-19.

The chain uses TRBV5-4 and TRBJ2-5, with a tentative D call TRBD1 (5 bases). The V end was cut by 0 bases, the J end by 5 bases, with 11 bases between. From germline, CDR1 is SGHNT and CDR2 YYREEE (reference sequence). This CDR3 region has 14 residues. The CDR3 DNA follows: TGTGCCAGCAGCTTGGGGGGCATTGAGGAGACCCAGTACTTC. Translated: CASSLGGIEETQYF.

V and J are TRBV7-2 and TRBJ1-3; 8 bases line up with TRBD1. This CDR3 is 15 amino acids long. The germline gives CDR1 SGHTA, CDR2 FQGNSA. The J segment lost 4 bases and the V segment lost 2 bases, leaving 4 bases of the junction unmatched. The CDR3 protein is CASSLTRGLGNTIYF. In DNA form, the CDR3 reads TGTGCCAGCAGCTTAACCAGGGGGCTCGGAAACACCATATATTTT.

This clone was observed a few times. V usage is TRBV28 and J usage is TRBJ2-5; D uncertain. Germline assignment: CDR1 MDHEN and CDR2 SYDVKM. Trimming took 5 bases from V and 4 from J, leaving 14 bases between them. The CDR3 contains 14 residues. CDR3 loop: CASSPLTVPETQYF. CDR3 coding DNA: TGTGCCAGCAGTCCGCTTACGGTCCCAGAGACCCAGTACTTC.

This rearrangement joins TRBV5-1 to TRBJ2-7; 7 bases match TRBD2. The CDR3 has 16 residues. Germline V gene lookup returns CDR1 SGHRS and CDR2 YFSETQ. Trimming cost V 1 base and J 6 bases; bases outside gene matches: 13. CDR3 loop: CASSLTRDYRPSEQYF. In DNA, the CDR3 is TGCGCCAGCAGCTTGACCCGGGACTACAGACCTTCCGAGCAGTACTTC.

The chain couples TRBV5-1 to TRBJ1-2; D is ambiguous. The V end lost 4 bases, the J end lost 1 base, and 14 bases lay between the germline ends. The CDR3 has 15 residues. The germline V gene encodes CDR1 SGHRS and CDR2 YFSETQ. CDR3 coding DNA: TGCGCCAGCAGCCCCGGGATCTCAAGTAACTATGGCTACACCTTC. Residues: CASSPGISSNYGYTF.

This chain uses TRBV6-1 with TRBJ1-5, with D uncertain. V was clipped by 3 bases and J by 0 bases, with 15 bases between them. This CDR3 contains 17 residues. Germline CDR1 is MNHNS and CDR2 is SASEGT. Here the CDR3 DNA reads TGTGCCAGCAGTGACCTGACTGGTTCAGTTAGCAATCAGCCCCAGCATTTT. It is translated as CASSDLTGSVSNQPQHF.

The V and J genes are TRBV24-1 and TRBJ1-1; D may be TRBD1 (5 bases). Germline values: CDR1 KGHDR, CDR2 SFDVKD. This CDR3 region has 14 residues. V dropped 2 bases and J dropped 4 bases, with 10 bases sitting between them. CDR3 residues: CATSDSTQATEAFF. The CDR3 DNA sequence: TGTGCCACCAGTGATTCAACACAGGCCACTGAAGCTTTCTTT.

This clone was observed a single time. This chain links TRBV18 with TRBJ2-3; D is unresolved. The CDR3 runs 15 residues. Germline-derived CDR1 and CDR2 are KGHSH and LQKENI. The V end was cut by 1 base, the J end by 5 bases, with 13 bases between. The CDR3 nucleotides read TGTGCCAGCTCACCACGCTCGGGTGTAGGAGATACGCAGTATTTT. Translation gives CASSPRSGVGDTQYF.

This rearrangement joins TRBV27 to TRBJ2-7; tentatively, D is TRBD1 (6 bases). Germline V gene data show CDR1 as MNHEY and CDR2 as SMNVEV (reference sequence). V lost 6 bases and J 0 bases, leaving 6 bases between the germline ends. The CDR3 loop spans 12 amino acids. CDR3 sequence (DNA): TGTGCCAGCAGAGGGGGCTCCTACGAGCAGTACTTC. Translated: CASRGGSYEQYF.

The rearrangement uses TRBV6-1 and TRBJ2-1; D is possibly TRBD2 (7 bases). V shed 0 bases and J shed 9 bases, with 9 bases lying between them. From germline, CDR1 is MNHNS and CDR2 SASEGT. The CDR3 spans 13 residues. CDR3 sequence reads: CASSEAGGLEQFF. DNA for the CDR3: TGTGCCAGCAGTGAAGCGGGGGGGCTTGAGCAGTTCTTC.

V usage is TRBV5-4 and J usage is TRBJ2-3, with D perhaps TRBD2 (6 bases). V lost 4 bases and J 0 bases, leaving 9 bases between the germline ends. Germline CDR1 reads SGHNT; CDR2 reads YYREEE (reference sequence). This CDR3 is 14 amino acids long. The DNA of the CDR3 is TGTGCCAGCAGCCGCCGGGGGAGCACAGATACGCAGTATTTT. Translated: CASSRRGSTDTQYF.

CDR3 region: CASSRRTGANTGELFF. Written as DNA, the CDR3 is TGTGCCAGTAGTAGGCGGACAGGGGCGAACACCGGGGAGCTGTTTTTT. The rearrangement uses TRBV19 and TRBJ2-2, with TRBD1 identical over 9 bases. CDR1 LNHDA and CDR2 SQIVND come from the germline V gene (reference sequence). CDR3 length equals 16 residues. Trimming removed 4 bases from V and 0 bases from J; junction bases left unmatched: 3.

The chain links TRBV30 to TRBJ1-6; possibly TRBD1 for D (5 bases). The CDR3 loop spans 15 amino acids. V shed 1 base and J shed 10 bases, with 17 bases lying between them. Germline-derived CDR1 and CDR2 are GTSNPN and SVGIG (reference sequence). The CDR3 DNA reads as TGTGCCTGGAGTGGCCGGGGGGTAGGGGAATCACCCCTCCACTTT. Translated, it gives CAWSGRGVGESPLHF.

The CDR3 DNA reads TGTGCCAGCAGTCATCCCGGGGAGAGAGATACGCAGTATTTT. Translated, it gives CASSHPGERDTQYF. The chain recombines TRBV28 with TRBJ2-3; D might be TRBD2 (5 bases). The CDR3 has 14 amino acids. The germline CDR1 and CDR2 sequences are MDHEN and SYDVKM. With 5 bases removed from V and 5 bases from J, the gap between germline ends came to 14 bases. Looking up the rest from reference TRBV28 and TRBJ2-3 gives the full variable domain: DVKVTQSSRYLVKRTGEKVFLECVQDMDHENMFWYRQDPGLGLRLIYFSYDVKMKEKGDIPEGYSVSREKKERFSLILESASTNQTSMYLCASSHPGERDTQYFGPGTRLTVL.

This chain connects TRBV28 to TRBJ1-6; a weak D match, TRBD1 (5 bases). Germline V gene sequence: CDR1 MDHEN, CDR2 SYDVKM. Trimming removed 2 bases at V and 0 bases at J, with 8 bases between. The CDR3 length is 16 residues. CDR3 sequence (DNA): TGTGCCAGCAGTTTAGGGGGGAGCTCCTATAATTCACCCCTCCACTTT. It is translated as CASSLGGSSYNSPLHF.

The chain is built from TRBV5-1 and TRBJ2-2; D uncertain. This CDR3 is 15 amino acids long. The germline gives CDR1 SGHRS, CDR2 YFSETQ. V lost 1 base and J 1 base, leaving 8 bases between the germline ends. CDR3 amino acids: CASSLPLGNTGELFF. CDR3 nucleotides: TGCGCCAGCAGCTTGCCCCTCGGGAACACCGGGGAGCTGTTTTTT.

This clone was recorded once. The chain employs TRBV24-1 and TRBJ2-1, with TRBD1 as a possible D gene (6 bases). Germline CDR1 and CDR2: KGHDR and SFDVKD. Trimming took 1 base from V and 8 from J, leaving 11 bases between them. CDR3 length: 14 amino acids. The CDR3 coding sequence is TGTGCCACCAGTGATTTCCGCAGGGGAGATGAGCAGTTCTTC. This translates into CATSDFRRGDEQFF.

CDR3 sequence: CSVGVGGANYGYTF. The CDR3 DNA reads TGCAGCGTTGGAGTAGGGGGAGCTAACTATGGCTACACCTTC. The J gene is TRBJ1-2, the V gene TRBV29-1; D is possibly TRBD1 (6 bases). The CDR3 spans 14 residues. V lost 4 bases and J lost 0, with 12 bases in between. Germline CDR1 reads SQVTM; CDR2 reads ANQGSEA. Combining the CDR3 with reference TRBV29-1 and TRBJ1-2 gives the whole variable domain SAVISQKPSRDICQRGTSLTIQCQVDSQVTMMFWYRQQPGQSLTLIATANQGSEATYESGFVIDKFPISRPNLTFSTLTVSNMSPEDSSIYLCSVGVGGANYGYTFGSGTRLTVV.

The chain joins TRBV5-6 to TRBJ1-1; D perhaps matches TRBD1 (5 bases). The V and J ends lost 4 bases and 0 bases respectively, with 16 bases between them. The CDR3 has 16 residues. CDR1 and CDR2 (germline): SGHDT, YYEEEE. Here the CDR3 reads CASSPYPGLVNTEAFF. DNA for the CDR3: TGTGCCAGCAGCCCCTACCCGGGACTGGTGAACACTGAAGCTTTCTTT.

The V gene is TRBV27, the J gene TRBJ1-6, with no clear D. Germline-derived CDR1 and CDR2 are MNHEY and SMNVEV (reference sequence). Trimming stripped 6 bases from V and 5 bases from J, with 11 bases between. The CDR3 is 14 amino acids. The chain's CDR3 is CASSLRQDNSPLHF. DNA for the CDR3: TGTGCCAGCAGCCTAAGGCAGGATAATTCACCCCTCCACTTT.

CDR3 DNA sequence: TGTGCCAGCTCAGCGGGGGTCGGGGAGACCCAGTACTTC. This encodes CASSAGVGETQYF. The J gene is TRBJ2-5, the V gene TRBV6-5; 8 bases align to TRBD2. Trimming took 8 bases from V and 5 from J; bases not matched to a gene: 7. This CDR3 contains 13 residues. Germline V CDR1 and CDR2: MNHEY, SVGAGI.

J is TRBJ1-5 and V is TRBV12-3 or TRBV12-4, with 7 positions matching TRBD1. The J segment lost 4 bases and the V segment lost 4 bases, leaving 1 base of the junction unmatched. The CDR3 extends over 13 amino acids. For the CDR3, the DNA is TGTGCCAGCAGTTGGACAGGAAATCAGCCCCAGCATTTT. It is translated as CASSWTGNQPQHF.

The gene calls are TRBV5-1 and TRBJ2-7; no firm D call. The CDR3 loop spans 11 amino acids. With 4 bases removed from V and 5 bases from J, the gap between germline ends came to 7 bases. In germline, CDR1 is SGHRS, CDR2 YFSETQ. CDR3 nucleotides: TGCGCCAGCAGCACCGACAACGAGCAGTACTTC. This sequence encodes CASSTDNEQYF.

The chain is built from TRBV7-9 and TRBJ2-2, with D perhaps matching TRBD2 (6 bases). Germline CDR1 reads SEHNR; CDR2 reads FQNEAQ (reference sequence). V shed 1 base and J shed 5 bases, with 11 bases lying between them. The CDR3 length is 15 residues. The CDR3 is CASSLVSGRTGELFF. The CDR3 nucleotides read TGTGCCAGCAGCTTAGTTTCCGGGAGAACCGGGGAGCTGTTTTTT. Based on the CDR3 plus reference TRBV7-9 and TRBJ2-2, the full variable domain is DTGVSQNPRHKITKRGQNVTFRCDPISEHNRLYWYRQTLGQGPEFLTYFQNEAQLEKSRLLSDRFSAERPKGSFSTLEIQRTEQGDSAMYLCASSLVSGRTGELFFGEGSRLTVL.

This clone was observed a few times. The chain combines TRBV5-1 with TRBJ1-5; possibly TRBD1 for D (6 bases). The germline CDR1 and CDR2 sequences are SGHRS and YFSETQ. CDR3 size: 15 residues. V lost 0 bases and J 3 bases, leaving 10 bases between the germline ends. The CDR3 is CASSLEGQNNQPQHF. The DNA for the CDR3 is TGCGCCAGCAGCTTGGAAGGACAGAACAATCAGCCCCAGCATTTT.

The chain's CDR3 is CASSPFRDSSAYEQYF. CDR3 coding DNA: TGTGCCAGCAGCCCATTCCGGGACAGTTCGGCCTACGAGCAGTACTTC. The V call is TRBV3-1 (or the pseudogene TRBV3-2), the J call TRBJ2-7; TRBD1 matches 7 bases. The CDR3 has 16 residues. Germline-derived CDR1 and CDR2 are LGHDT and YNNKEL (reference sequence). Trimming removed 4 bases from V and 2 bases from J; junction bases left unmatched: 11.

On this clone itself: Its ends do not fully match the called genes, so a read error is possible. CDR3 in amino acids: CASSLRTGDKSPLHF. Here the CDR3 DNA reads TGTGCCAGCAGCTTACGGACAGGGGATAAATCACCCCTCCACTTT. The gene calls are TRBV7-3 and TRBJ1-6, with 9 bases aligning to TRBD1. This CDR3 region has 15 residues. The germline V gene encodes CDR1 SGHTA and CDR2 FQGTGA.

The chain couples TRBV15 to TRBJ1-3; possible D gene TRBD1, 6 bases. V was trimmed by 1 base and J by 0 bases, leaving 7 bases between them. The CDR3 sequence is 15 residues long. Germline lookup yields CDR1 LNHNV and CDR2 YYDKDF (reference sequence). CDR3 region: CATSRGTDSGNTIYF. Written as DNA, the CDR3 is TGTGCCACCAGCAGAGGGACAGACTCTGGAAACACCATATATTTT. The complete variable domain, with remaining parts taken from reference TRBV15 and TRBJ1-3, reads DAMVIQNPRYQVTQFGKPVTLSCSQTLNHNVMYWYQQKSSQAPKLLFHYYDKDFNNEADTPDNFQSRRPNTSFCFLDIRSPGLGDTAMYLCATSRGTDSGNTIYFGEGSWLTVV.